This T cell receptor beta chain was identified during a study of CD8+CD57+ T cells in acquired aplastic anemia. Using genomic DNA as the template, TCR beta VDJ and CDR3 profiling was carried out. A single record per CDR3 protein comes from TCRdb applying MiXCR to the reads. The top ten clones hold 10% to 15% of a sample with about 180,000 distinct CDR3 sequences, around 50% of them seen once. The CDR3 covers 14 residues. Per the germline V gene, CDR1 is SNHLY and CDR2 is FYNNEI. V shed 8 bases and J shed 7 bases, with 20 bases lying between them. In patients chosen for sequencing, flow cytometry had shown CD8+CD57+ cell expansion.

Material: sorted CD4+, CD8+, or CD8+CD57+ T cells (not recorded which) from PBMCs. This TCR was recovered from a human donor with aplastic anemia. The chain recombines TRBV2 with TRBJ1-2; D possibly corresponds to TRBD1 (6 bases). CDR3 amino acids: CASSADRGRGGYTF. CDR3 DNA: TGTGCCAGCTCAGCGGACAGAGGAAGGGGTGGCTACACCTTC.